This TCR beta chain was obtained from a study of blood T cell repertoires in COVID-19. Study-wide context: There were acute and convalescent COVID-19 samples, and they came from the United States, Italy and Spain. PBMCs, B-cell-depleted T cells, or T cells provided the cDNA or gDNA that made up the material.

This clone was observed a handful of times. V lost 4 bases and J lost 4; bases outside the gene matches: 7. This CDR3 has 16 amino acids. Germline V CDR1 and CDR2: SGHRS, YFSETQ. As originally analysed: Reference gene primer amplification yielded estimated nucleated cell counts. Repertoires were generated with immunoSEQ multiplex PCR, while TCRdb's copy carries only in-frame clones and drops some. That table furnishes V, J and clone size, whereas the DNA furnished D and trimming. The sample contains under 150,000 clones, roughly 79% of which appear only once. This clonotype was sampled from a man aged 80 or over with acute or convalescent COVID-19. Input material: peripheral blood. V usage is TRBV5-1 and J usage is TRBJ2-2; 10 bases agree with TRBD1. The CDR3 bases are TGCGCCAGCAGCCATGGACAGGGGGGAGGCACCGGGGAGCTGTTTTTT. The encoded protein is CASSHGQGGGTGELFF. The complete variable domain, with remaining parts taken from reference TRBV5-1 and TRBJ2-2, reads KAGVTQTPRYLIKTRGQQVTLSCSPISGHRSVSWYQQTPGQGLQFLFEYFSETQRNKGNFPGRFSGRQFSNSRSEMNVSTLELGDSALYLCASSHGQGGGTGELFFGEGSRLTVL.